This TCR beta chain came from a study of T cells in localized non-small cell lung cancer. A remark on this clone: Its antigen is unknown.

General study findings and limits: A single tumor region was sequenced, leaving heterogeneity possible. Greater blood T cell density accompanied longer overall survival.

The table came from immunoSEQ multiplex PCR; TCRdb's copy has only in-frame clones and leaves some out. Seen here are about 3,000 clones, less than 25% observed once, and the top ten hold 11%. This receptor was taken from a female donor older than 55 with stage I lung adenocarcinoma. The specimen was lung tumor tissue, collected before any cancer treatment.

The CDR3, as DNA: TGCGCCAGCAGCCACCCGGGGGGGAACACTGAAGCTTTCTTT. Its translation: CASSHPGGNTEAFF. The chain recombines TRBV5-1 with TRBJ1-1, with a weak D call TRBD1 (5 bases). Germline V gene data show CDR1 as SGHRS and CDR2 as YFSETQ. V was shortened by 4 bases and J by 1 base, with 11 bases between the two germline ends. This CDR3 has 14 residues.